This T cell receptor beta chain was identified during a study of blood T cell repertoires in COVID-19. Germline CDR1 is LGHNA and CDR2 is YSLEER. The CDR3 spans 17 residues. The ends lost 4 bases at V and 0 bases at J; junction bases unmatched: 5. Libraries were prepared by immunoSEQ multiplex PCR; TCRdb keeps only in-frame clonotypes and omits some of them. The sample holds some 320,000 clones, more than 90% seen once. A COVID-19 case had been met by exposed participants during the 2 weeks before study entry. The specimen was PBMCs or T cells enriched from blood (not recorded which). This sequence originates from a woman aged 30 to 39 who had been exposed to COVID-19. V usage is TRBV4-3 and J usage is TRBJ2-7; 14 positions match TRBD2. The CDR3 protein is CASSRLTSGGASYEQYF. The CDR3 region has the DNA TGCGCCAGCAGCCGGTTGACTAGCGGGGGGGCCTCCTACGAGCAGTACTTC.